This passage covers 22 T cell receptor beta chains from one sample sequenced in a study of Ad26.COV2.S vaccination and SARS-CoV-2 variants (dated by TCRdb to 2020 to 2022). The sample's treatment or condition label is to be understood as: around 19 received Ad26.COV2.S at low or high dose, single or two shots; about 5 received placebo; per-sample allocation not given. For vaccine and placebo recipients, the sequenced repertoires came from samples collected on day 63 after the first injection. Library method: the immunoSEQ multiplex PCR assay. Here the immuneACCESS table is served through TCRdb, limited to in-frame sequences with V and J called. Missing clones are a known gap in these copies; in checked studies unresolved V genes cover under half, and the rest lacks a known reason. In this sample the table shows hundreds of thousands of clones, around 89% of which occur a single time. The ten largest clones represent approximately 1.5% of the sample.

The material was peripheral blood, obtained in a trial of Ad26.COV2.S vaccine versus placebo. All receptors come from a person between 18 and 60 years old who received the Ad26.COV2.S COVID-19 vaccine or a placebo.

A remark on this clone: The junction and the germline gene differ at one end; a read error may be behind it. The chain employs TRBV7-7 and TRBJ2-3; 11 nucleotides align to TRBD2. Germline-derived CDR1 and CDR2 are SSHAT and FNYEAQ (reference sequence). This CDR3 comprises 19 residues. CDR3 in DNA: TGTGCTAGCAGCTTACTAGCGGGAGTCGATTGGACGGGCACAGATACGCAGTATTTT. Translated: CASSLLAGVDWTGTDTQYF. Looking up the rest from reference TRBV7-7 and TRBJ2-3 gives the full variable domain: GAGVSQSPRYKVTKRGQDVTLRCDPISSHATLYWYQQALGQGPEFLTYFNYEAQPDKSGLPSDRFSAERPEGSISTLTIQRTEQRDSAMYRCASSLLAGVDWTGTDTQYFGPGTRLTVL.

V is TRBV7-2 and J is TRBJ2-1; D gene ambiguous. V was shortened by 5 bases and J by 0 bases, with 11 bases between the two germline ends. Germline CDR1 SGHTA, CDR2 FQGNSA. The CDR3 runs to 15 residues. This chain's CDR3 is CASSPGRSSYNEQFF. DNA for the CDR3: TGTGCCAGCAGCCCTGGGCGAAGCTCCTACAATGAGCAGTTCTTC.

The rearrangement links TRBV11-2 to TRBJ2-3; D call uncertain. Germline V gene sequence: CDR1 SGHAT, CDR2 FQNNGV. CDR3 size: 15 residues. V gave up 0 bases and J gave up 7 bases, with 14 bases separating them. The CDR3 reads CASSLESLVPHTQYF. The CDR3 DNA is TGTGCCAGCAGCTTAGAGTCGCTAGTCCCGCATACGCAGTATTTT.

This chain links TRBV5-1 with TRBJ1-4, with D uncertain. Looked up from germline, CDR1 is SGHRS and CDR2 is YFSETQ. This CDR3 comprises 16 residues. Trimming left V 0 bases short and J 2 bases short, with 11 bases between. CDR3 loop: CASSLGPAGTNEKLFF. CDR3 DNA sequence: TGCGCCAGCAGCTTGGGGCCAGCCGGGACTAATGAAAAACTGTTTTTT.

The chain is built from TRBV12-3 or TRBV12-4 and TRBJ2-7; tentative D call: TRBD2 (7 bases). V dropped 3 bases and J dropped 5 bases, with 11 bases sitting between them. The CDR3 is 13 residues long. CDR3 in amino acids: CASSFGGLHEQYF. Written as DNA, the CDR3 is TGTGCCAGCAGTTTCGGGGGGCTCCACGAGCAGTACTTC.

CDR3 residues: CASSYQGPPPYGYTF. Here the CDR3 DNA reads TGTGCCAGCAGTTACCAGGGGCCACCACCGTATGGCTACACCTTC. The chain employs TRBV6-6 and TRBJ1-2, with TRBD1 as a possible D gene (6 bases). In germline, CDR1 is MNHNY, CDR2 SVGAGI (reference sequence). With 2 bases removed from V and 5 bases from J, the gap between germline ends came to 15 bases. The length of the CDR3 is 15 residues.

This chain joins TRBV20-1 and TRBJ2-1; D is uncertain. Deletions cut 4 bases from V and 4 bases from J, with 5 bases between. Germline lookup yields CDR1 DFQATT and CDR2 SNEGSKA (reference sequence). The CDR3 contains 11 residues. This chain's CDR3 is CSATVYNEQFF. For the CDR3, the DNA is TGCAGTGCTACGGTTTACAATGAGCAGTTCTTC.

This chain uses TRBV7-2 with TRBJ2-3, with 14 bases identical to TRBD2. Trimming at V came to 5 bases and at J to 5 bases, leaving 6 bases not matched to a gene. Per the germline V gene, CDR1 is SGHTA and CDR2 is FQGNSA. This CDR3 is built from 16 residues. The CDR3 DNA reads TGTGCCAGCAGCCAGACTAGCGGGAGGGGTTTAGATACGCAGTATTTT. Its protein product is CASSQTSGRGLDTQYF.

The chain couples TRBV7-6 to TRBJ2-7; 11 bases fit TRBD2. The junction had 12 bases not matched to a gene; V was cut back by 3 bases and J by 5 bases. CDR1 SGHVS and CDR2 FNYEAQ come from the germline V gene. The CDR3 contains 17 residues. The DNA for the CDR3 is TGTGCCAGCAGCTTTTCGGGTAGCGGGAGGGCATGGGACGAGCAGTACTTC. Protein: CASSFSGSGRAWDEQYF.

This clone appeared a single time. The chain couples TRBV5-6 to TRBJ1-2; D is unresolved. The CDR3 is 12 amino acids. Germline lookup yields CDR1 SGHDT and CDR2 YYEEEE. Trimming stripped 2 bases from V and 8 bases from J, with 10 bases between. In DNA form, the CDR3 reads TGTGCCAGCAGCTTAGAGTCAAGAGGCTACACCTTC. Translating gives CASSLESRGYTF.

The CDR3, as DNA: TGTGCCAGCAGCGGCCGAGAGAGGGGGGTACAGAAAAGTCATAGCTCCTATAATTCACCCCTCCACTTT. Translation: CASSGRERGVQKSHSSYNSPLHF. The V gene is TRBV21-1, the J gene TRBJ1-6. TRBV21-1 has pseudogene status. The CDR3 extends over 23 amino acids.

This chain connects TRBV6-5 to TRBJ2-7; possible D gene TRBD2, 5 bases. V gave up 10 bases and J gave up 2 bases, with 12 bases separating them. The V gene's germline CDR1 is MNHEY and CDR2 SVGAGI. The CDR3 totals 12 residues. This chain's CDR3 is CATEATTYEQYF. The CDR3 DNA is TGTGCCACGGAGGCGACAACCTACGAGCAGTACTTC.

This clone was recorded only once. The chain joins TRBV13 to TRBJ1-1; maybe TRBD1 (5 bases). This CDR3 region has 12 residues. Deletions cut 3 bases from V and 7 bases from J, with 9 bases between. The germline V gene has CDR1 PRHDT and CDR2 FYEKMQ (reference sequence). The CDR3 loop reads CASSLGGSEAFF. The DNA for the CDR3 is TGTGCCAGCAGCTTGGGGGGAAGTGAAGCTTTCTTT.

The chain links TRBV3-1 (or the pseudogene TRBV3-2) to TRBJ2-5; 7 bases fit TRBD1. Germline CDR1 reads LGHDT; CDR2 reads YNNKEL (reference sequence). The CDR3 totals 16 residues. J was trimmed by 1 base and V by 2 bases; bases with no gene match: 7. Written as DNA, the CDR3 is TGTGCCAGCAGCCAACAACAGGGGTGGGGCCAAGAGACCCAGTACTTC. Its translation is CASSQQQGWGQETQYF.

The chain combines TRBV5-1 with TRBJ1-5; D is unclear. The germline gives CDR1 SGHRS, CDR2 YFSETQ. Trimming took off 0 bases at V and 5 bases at J, with 9 bases between the two ends. This CDR3 has 14 residues. The CDR3 DNA follows: TGCGCCAGCAGCTTGGAGGGAGGGCATCAGCCCCAGCATTTT. Translated: CASSLEGGHQPQHF. Looking up the rest from reference TRBV5-1 and TRBJ1-5 gives the full variable domain: KAGVTQTPRYLIKTRGQQVTLSCSPISGHRSVSWYQQTPGQGLQFLFEYFSETQRNKGNFPGRFSGRQFSNSRSEMNVSTLELGDSALYLCASSLEGGHQPQHFGDGTRLSIL.

The chain couples TRBV4-1 to TRBJ2-7, with D possibly matching TRBD1 (6 bases). The V end lost 4 bases, the J end lost 4 bases, and 11 bases lay between the germline ends. Germline CDR1 and CDR2: MGHRA and YSYEKL. The CDR3 spans 13 residues. The CDR3 DNA is TGCGCCAGCAGCCCGGGGACAATTTACGAGCAGTACTTC. As protein: CASSPGTIYEQYF.

The chain uses TRBV30 and TRBJ2-2, with TRBD1 identical over 9 bases. With V trimmed by 3 bases and J by 4 bases, 3 bases remained unmatched. This CDR3 is 14 amino acids long. Germline V gives CDR1 GTSNPN, CDR2 SVGIG (reference sequence). DNA for the CDR3: TGTGCCTGGAGGGGACAGGGTCGCACCGGGGAGCTGTTTTTT. This codes for CAWRGQGRTGELFF.

This chain uses TRBV10-3 with TRBJ2-1, with 9 nucleotides matching TRBD1. CDR3 size: 16 residues. Looked up from germline, CDR1 is ENHRY and CDR2 is SYGVKD. Trimming at V came to 6 bases and at J to 4 bases, leaving 10 bases not matched to a gene. The CDR3 protein is CAIRTHGQGLYNEQFF. The CDR3 DNA reads as TGTGCCATCAGAACCCATGGACAGGGGCTTTACAATGAGCAGTTCTTC.

This chain links TRBV18 with TRBJ2-7, with unresolved D. V dropped 0 bases and J dropped 2 bases, with 8 bases sitting between them. This CDR3 comprises 14 residues. Germline-derived CDR1 and CDR2 are KGHSH and LQKENI. The CDR3 loop reads CASSPPVFAYEQYF. The DNA of the CDR3 is TGTGCCAGCTCACCACCGGTCTTCGCCTACGAGCAGTACTTC.

This clone has just one count. The genes are TRBV24-1 and TRBJ2-1; D is perhaps TRBD1 or TRBD2 (6 bases each). This CDR3 has 15 residues. The germline CDR1 and CDR2 sequences are KGHDR and SFDVKD. V was clipped by 4 bases and J by 5 bases, with 14 bases between them. DNA for the CDR3: TGTGCCACCAGTGACTGGGGGGCAGGTAACAATGAGCAGTTCTTC. As protein: CATSDWGAGNNEQFF.

This clone was picked up one time. The chain has TRBV2 and TRBJ2-1, with D possibly matching TRBD2 (6 bases). The CDR3 consists of 14 residues. Trimming removed 7 bases from V and 0 bases from J, with 10 bases in between. Germline lookup yields CDR1 SNHLY and CDR2 FYNNEI. The CDR3 DNA follows: TGTGCCAGCATTGTCGGGAGCTCCTACAATGAGCAGTTCTTC. Its translation: CASIVGSSYNEQFF.

The chain recombines TRBV11-2 with TRBJ2-1, with 10 bases fitting TRBD1. This CDR3 contains 14 residues. The germline V gene encodes CDR1 SGHAT and CDR2 FQNNGV. V shed 5 bases and J 9 bases; nucleotides not matched to a gene: 7. CDR3 sequence: CASSDDRGLGEQFF. DNA of the CDR3: TGTGCCAGCAGCGACGACAGGGGGCTAGGTGAGCAGTTCTTC.